This passage covers 20 T cell receptor beta chains from one sample sequenced in a study of human T cells and chemical hapten exposure. Time point denoted: patch test 2, 6 weeks after DPC sensitization. Treatment defined: therapeutic diphenylcyclopropenone sensitization with weekly scalp DPC. TCRdb reprocessed the RACE reads with MiXCR, giving one entry per CDR3 protein. The table shows about 80,000 distinct CDR3 sequences, with 11% occurring only once. This material consisted of whole blood, taken in connection with sensitization to the hapten diphenylcyclopropenone (DPC). These receptors originate from a man aged 18 to 30 with alopecia areata. Some clones in this sample may be carry-over from other donors' samples.

Note on this clonotype: The junction shows a germline mismatch at one end, possibly a read error. CDR3 region: CASRPLAGGNLEIQYF. Here the CDR3 DNA reads TGTGCCAGTCGTCCCTTGGCGGGGGGGAATTTAGAGATCCAGTACTTC. The chain links TRBV6-5 to TRBJ2-5; TRBD2 aligns across 9 bases. CDR3 length equals 16 residues. The germline V gene has CDR1 MNHEY and CDR2 SVGAGI.

The DNA for the CDR3 is TGTGCCAGCTCACCACAGGGGAGCTCCTACGAGCAGTACGTC. Its translation is CASSPQGSSYEQYV. The chain joins TRBV18 to TRBJ2-7; D possibly uses TRBD1 or TRBD2 (5 bases each). Trimming left V 1 base short and J 0 bases short, with 7 bases between. Looked up from germline, CDR1 is KGHSH and CDR2 is LQKENI. The CDR3 runs to 14 residues.

This clonotype came up many times. The V call is TRBV7-8, the J call TRBJ2-7; tentatively, D is TRBD1 (7 bases). V was pared by 4 bases and J by 0 bases, with 10 bases between. There are 14 residues in the CDR3. Germline CDR1 and CDR2: SGHVS and FQNEAQ. This CDR3 is CASSSRDSSYEQYF. CDR3 in DNA: TGTGCCAGCAGCTCGCGGGACAGCTCCTACGAGCAGTACTTC.

The chain uses TRBV29-1 and TRBJ2-3; D is undetermined. Per germline, CDR1 SQVTM and CDR2 ANQGSEA. The CDR3 covers 12 residues. Trimming cost V 7 bases and J 2 bases, with 10 bases left between them. The chain's CDR3 is CSARRATDTQYF. The CDR3 bases are TGCAGCGCACGAAGAGCCACAGATACGCAGTATTTT.

The chain has TRBV6-5 and TRBJ2-7; perhaps TRBD1 as D (5 bases). Germline V CDR1 and CDR2: MNHEY, SVGAGI. V lost 2 bases to trimming and J lost 2 bases, with 10 bases between them. CDR3 length: 14 residues. The CDR3 loop reads CASSYAQGAYEQYV. CDR3 DNA: TGTGCCAGCAGTTACGCCCAGGGTGCCTACGAGCAGTACGTC.

The table lists this clonotype with a few counts. The J gene is TRBJ2-1, the V gene TRBV6-9, with D hard to call. V gave up 7 bases and J gave up 5 bases, with 18 bases separating them. The germline V gene encodes CDR1 MNHGY and CDR2 SVAAGI. The CDR3 covers 15 residues. The CDR3 spells CASTRREELNNEQFF. The CDR3 DNA reads as TGTGCCAGCACCCGGCGCGAGGAACTTAACAATGAGCAGTTCTTC.

This clonotype was detected ten times or more. The chain joins TRBV20-1 to TRBJ1-1; D call uncertain. Between the trimmed V and J ends, which lost 5 bases and 7 bases, there was a span of 20 bases. Germline values: CDR1 DFQATT, CDR2 SNEGSKA (reference sequence). CDR3 size: 14 residues. CDR3 nucleotides: TGCAGTGCTTTTTTGGGCCCCCCCTGGGATGAAGCTTTCTTT. Translating it yields CSAFLGPPWDEAFF.

This clonotype was detected a few times. The V and J genes are TRBV7-9 and TRBJ2-7, with a possible D match to TRBD2 (5 bases). Trimming left V 0 bases short and J 1 base short, with 10 bases between. The CDR3 runs to 15 residues. Germline V gene lookup returns CDR1 SEHNR and CDR2 FQNEAQ (reference sequence). DNA of the CDR3: TGTGCCAGCAGCTTAGCCGGGAACCCTTCCTACGAGCAGTACTTC. It specifies CASSLAGNPSYEQYF.

This clonotype was counted only a few times. V is TRBV20-1 and J is TRBJ1-5; the D is unclear. This CDR3 region has 14 residues. Per the germline V gene, CDR1 is DFQATT and CDR2 is SNEGSKA (reference sequence). The V gene lost 4 bases and the J gene lost 0 bases, with 10 bases spanning the gap. CDR3 coding DNA: TGCAGTGCTATAATCGGTTCTAGCAATCAGCCCCAGCATTTT. Its protein product is CSAIIGSSNQPQHF.

Ten or more counts support this clonotype. This rearrangement joins TRBV5-6 to TRBJ2-5, with D perhaps matching TRBD2 (6 bases). The CDR3 consists of 15 residues. Germline loops: CDR1 SGHDT, CDR2 YYEEEE. Trimming stripped 4 bases from V and 6 bases from J, with 19 bases between. The CDR3 loop reads CASSDLTGGPKTQYF. In nucleotides, the CDR3 is TGTGCCAGCAGCGATTTGACTGGAGGGCCGAAGACCCAGTACTTC.

The chain recombines TRBV20-1 with TRBJ1-5; D perhaps matches TRBD1 (6 bases). Germline V CDR1 and CDR2: DFQATT, SNEGSKA (reference sequence). With 4 bases removed from V and 2 bases from J, the gap between germline ends came to 21 bases. The CDR3 loop spans 17 amino acids. The CDR3: CSAILIGGGGRNQPQHF. The CDR3 DNA reads TGCAGTGCTATCTTGATCGGGGGCGGTGGTCGCAATCAGCCCCAGCATTTT.

Of note for this clonotype: This sequence may be a read error, since a much larger clone differs from it by one base. This chain connects TRBV7-2 to TRBJ2-5, with 9 bases aligning to TRBD2. The V gene's germline CDR1 is SGHTA and CDR2 FQGNSA. J gave up 4 bases and V 6 bases, and 12 bases lay outside the gene matches. CDR3 length equals 16 residues. CDR3 DNA sequence: TGTGCCAGCAGATTAAATAGCGGGGGCCATCGAGAGACCCAGTACTTC. This codes for CASRLNSGGHRETQYF.

This clonotype was seen ten or more times. The CDR3 loop reads CSVGNTEAFF. As DNA, the CDR3 is TGCAGCGTTGGGAACACTGAAGCTTTCTTT. The chain employs TRBV29-1 and TRBJ1-1, with D hard to call. This CDR3 is built from 10 residues. CDR1 is SQVTM and CDR2 is ANQGSEA in the germline V gene. V was shortened by 4 bases and J by 1 base, with 1 base between the two germline ends. Combining the CDR3 with reference TRBV29-1 and TRBJ1-1 gives the whole variable domain SAVISQKPSRDICQRGTSLTIQCQVDSQVTMMFWYRQQPGQSLTLIATANQGSEATYESGFVIDKFPISRPNLTFSTLTVSNMSPEDSSIYLCSVGNTEAFFGQGTRLTVV.

The chain couples TRBV7-6 to TRBJ1-1; D gene ambiguous. The germline V and J ends were trimmed by 1 base and 11 bases, with 11 bases remaining between them. Germline loops: CDR1 SGHVS, CDR2 FNYEAQ. The CDR3 contains 12 residues. The DNA for the CDR3 is TGTGCCAGCAGCTTAGAAGGAAGTGGGGCTTTCTTT. This translates into CASSLEGSGAFF.

The rearrangement joins TRBV12-5 to TRBJ2-5; D ambiguous. Trimming took 5 bases from V and 2 from J, leaving 12 bases between them. The CDR3 is 14 amino acids. Germline V gene lookup returns CDR1 LGHNT and CDR2 FRNRAP. This chain's CDR3 is CASGPYGTQETQYF. The CDR3 DNA follows: TGTGCTAGTGGTCCCTATGGAACTCAAGAGACCCAGTACTTC.

This clonotype has ten or more counts. The junction and the germline gene differ at one end; a read error may be behind it. The chain is built from TRBV6-5 and TRBJ2-5; 7 bases fit TRBD2. In germline, CDR1 is MNHEY, CDR2 SVGAGI. This CDR3 has 17 residues. CDR3 sequence reads: CASSYSIYGGTQKTQYF. CDR3 nucleotide sequence: TGTGCCAGCAGTTACTCCATTTACGGGGGGACCCAAAAGACCCAGTACTTC.

This clonotype was seen only a few times. The chain carries TRBV5-4 and TRBJ1-1; D unresolved. Trimming pared 1 base from V and 1 base from J, leaving 8 bases between. The CDR3 is made up of 14 amino acids. Looked up from germline, CDR1 is SGHNT and CDR2 is YYREEE (reference sequence). The CDR3 DNA reads TGTGCCAGCAGCTTGCAGGTCAGGAACACTGAAGCTTTCTTT. Encoded protein: CASSLQVRNTEAFF.

This clonotype was counted between two and nine times. The chain links TRBV14 to TRBJ1-6, with D unclear. In germline, CDR1 is SGHDN, CDR2 FVKESK. Trimming left V 0 bases short and J 7 bases short, with 4 bases between. The CDR3 sequence is 13 residues long. The CDR3: CASSQDTNSPLHF. In DNA form, the CDR3 reads TGTGCCAGCAGCCAAGATACGAATTCACCCCTCCACTTT.

This clonotype was counted at least ten times. The V and J genes are TRBV6-6 and TRBJ2-3; D gene uncertain. The CDR3 spans 12 residues. Germline CDR1 is MNHNY and CDR2 is SVGAGI (reference sequence). The V end lost 5 bases, the J end lost 6 bases, and 9 bases lay between the germline ends. The CDR3 loop reads CASSETRDTQYF. The CDR3, as DNA: TGTGCCAGCAGTGAGACGAGGGATACGCAGTATTTT.

In this sample, this clonotype turned up a few times. The rearrangement uses TRBV7-9 and TRBJ1-5; tentatively, D is TRBD1 (5 bases). V was cut by 5 bases and J by 3 bases, with 14 bases left in between. Germline CDR1 reads SEHNR; CDR2 reads FQNEAQ (reference sequence). The CDR3 totals 15 residues. The CDR3 coding sequence is TGTGCCAGCAGCCGTTTGGGGGAGGACAATCAGCCCCAGCATTTT. It encodes CASSRLGEDNQPQHF.